This TCR beta chain was captured in a study of Graves' ophthalmopathy and Graves' hyperthyroidism. The V and J ends lost 0 bases and 1 base respectively, with 6 bases between them. Germline V lookup: CDR1 SQVTM, CDR2 ANQGSEA. The CDR3 spans 13 residues. Amplification from RNA transcripts yielded the TCR beta CDR3 regions. Second-round multiplex PCR came after a first-round RT-PCR that employed HTBI primers. TCRdb recomputed calls from the multiplex PCR reads with MiXCR, one row per CDR3 protein. The sample includes hundreds of thousands of distinct CDR3 sequences, around 20% of them seen just once. This clonotype has ten or more counts. Certain patients, namely those with other autoimmune diseases, uncontrolled infections, pregnancy or lactation, were excluded.

Sequenced input: peripheral blood. The sequence was collected from a woman aged 18-29 years with stable Graves' hyperthyroidism. This chain uses TRBV29-1 with TRBJ2-5; D unclear. The CDR3 nucleotides are TGCAGCGTTGAAGAGGGCAGCCAAGAGACCCAGTACTTC. This codes for CSVEEGSQETQYF.